The 32 T cell receptor beta chains presented below share a single source sample, sequenced in a study of T cell clonality in common variable immunodeficiency. Data came from immunoSEQ multiplex PCR; TCRdb stores just in-frame clones and leaves some out. The sample was found to contain roughly 58,000 clones, and every one recurs. The sequencing input was peripheral blood mononuclear cells. The receptors shown here come from a person aged 18 to 70 in good health.

This clone showed up many times. The read terminates 3 residues before the CDR3 end, so the remaining end is supplied by the germline J gene. The chain links TRBV5-6 to TRBJ1-6; maybe TRBD1 (5 bases). The germline V gene encodes CDR1 SGHDT and CDR2 YYEEEE. The germline V and J ends were trimmed by 4 bases and 7 bases, with 12 bases remaining between them. The CDR3 has 14 residues. The covered CDR3 bases are TGTGCCAGCAGCCCCCCGGGGGGGAATTCACCC. Its protein is CASSPPGGNSP. The full CDR3 protein is CASSPPGGNSPLHF.

On this clone: Coverage ceases 3 residues before the CDR3 finishes, and the germline J gene fills in the end. V usage is TRBV7-9 and J usage is TRBJ1-6, with D possibly TRBD1 on 6 matching bases. The CDR3 covers 15 residues. Trimming removed 5 bases from V and 7 bases from J, with 15 bases in between. Germline-derived CDR1 and CDR2 are SEHNR and FQNEAQ (reference sequence). The CDR3 sequence is CASSPPGTLNSPLHF. Partial CDR3 DNA: TGTGCCAGCAGCCCCCCCGGGACACTGAATTCACCC.

This clone was seen at least ten times. The read ends 3 residues before the CDR3 terminus; that terminus is restored from the germline J gene. The gene calls are TRBV6-1 and TRBJ1-5; 7 bases are shared with TRBD1. This CDR3 spans 14 amino acids. The V gene end was trimmed by 2 bases and the J gene end by 5 bases; junction bases not matched to a gene: 3. Germline CDR1 MNHNS, CDR2 SASEGT. The CDR3 loop reads CASSELQGDQPQHF. The DNA read from the CDR3 is TGTGCCAGCAGTGAACTTCAGGGGGATCAGCCC.

This clone came up many times. The read falls 3 residues short of the CDR3 end, and the missing part is taken from the germline J gene. The chain employs TRBV20-1 and TRBJ2-1; 8 nucleotides match TRBD2. CDR3 length: 14 amino acids. Germline trimming cut 0 bases from V and 8 bases from J; bases unmatched to any gene: 6. The germline V gene encodes CDR1 DFQATT and CDR2 SNEGSKA (reference sequence). Incomplete CDR3 DNA: TGCAGTGCTAGAGATACTAAGGGACTAGATGAG. Amino acid sequence: CSARDTKGLDE. The full CDR3 sequence reads CSARDTKGLDEQFF.

This clone was detected ten times or more. The part of the CDR3 DNA that was read is TGTGCCAGCACCTTGGGGGGAGCCGCCTACGAG. Its protein is CASTLGGAAYE. The CDR3, in full, reads CASTLGGAAYEQYF. The chain carries TRBV12-3 or TRBV12-4 and TRBJ2-7; possible D gene TRBD2, 6 bases. Sequencing ends 3 residues short of the CDR3 end; the germline J gene provides the rest. The V end lost 7 bases, the J end lost 2 bases, and 15 bases lay between the germline ends. CDR3 size: 14 residues.

In its sample, this clone was seen many times. Sequencing ends 3 residues short of the CDR3 end; the germline J gene provides the rest. This sequence joins TRBV6-4 and TRBJ2-5, with a weak D call TRBD1 (5 bases). This CDR3 is built from 14 residues. Trimming pared 8 bases from V and 4 bases from J, leaving 17 bases between. The germline gives CDR1 MRHNA, CDR2 SNTAGT. The DNA read from the CDR3 is TGTGCCAGCGATTGGCAGGCAAGGGGAGAGACC. Its translation is CASDWQARGET. The CDR3 in full is CASDWQARGETQYF.

This clone was found many times. The read terminates 3 residues ahead of where the CDR3 ends, so the germline J gene completes it. The chain links TRBV7-9 to TRBJ1-6, with D unresolved. The germline V gene has CDR1 SEHNR and CDR2 FQNEAQ (reference sequence). This CDR3 is 12 amino acids long. CDR3 in amino acids: CASSLVSQPLHF. The part of the CDR3 DNA that was read is TGTGCCAGCAGCTTAGTGTCCCAGCCC. Based on the CDR3 plus reference TRBV7-9 and TRBJ1-6, the full variable domain is DTGVSQNPRHKITKRGQNVTFRCDPISEHNRLYWYRQTLGQGPEFLTYFQNEAQLEKSRLLSDRFSAERPKGSFSTLEIQRTEQGDSAMYLCASSLVSQPLHFGNGTRLTVT.

The table lists this clone with many counts. Read data end 3 residues before the CDR3 end; the end is taken from the germline J gene. The rearrangement uses TRBV6-2 or TRBV6-3 and TRBJ2-3, with 9 bases aligning to TRBD1. The V gene end was trimmed by 6 bases and the J gene end by 6 bases; junction bases not matched to a gene: 10. The CDR3 extends over 15 amino acids. Germline loops: CDR1 MNHEY, CDR2 SVGEGT. This CDR3 reads CASRNPGQGTDTQYF. The sequenced CDR3 bases are TGTGCCAGCAGGAATCCGGGACAGGGTACGGATACG.

This clone was seen at least ten times. Read coverage stops 3 residues before the CDR3 terminus; the germline J gene supplies the remainder. V usage is TRBV7-2 and J usage is TRBJ2-7; 10 bases line up with TRBD2. J gave up 1 base and V 4 bases, and 4 bases lay outside the gene matches. The CDR3 totals 15 residues. Germline CDR1 SGHTA, CDR2 FQGNSA. The chain's CDR3 is CASSYTSGNSYEQYF. Partial CDR3 DNA: TGTGCCAGCAGCTATACTAGCGGGAATTCCTACGAG.

This clone occurred many times. Read data end 3 residues before the CDR3 end; the end is taken from the germline J gene. The V gene is TRBV5-4, the J gene TRBJ2-2, with 10 bases that match TRBD2. CDR3 length: 15 residues. Germline V CDR1 and CDR2: SGHNT, YYREEE (reference sequence). J lost 1 base, V lost 5 bases, and 2 bases had no gene match. The CDR3 protein is CASRLAGRNTGELFF. Incomplete CDR3 DNA: TGTGCCAGCAGACTAGCGGGAAGGAACACCGGGGAG.

Comments on this clone: The CDR3 goes on 3 residues after the read ends, and that part is filled in from the germline J gene. The J gene is TRBJ2-3, the V gene TRBV7-9, with 7 bases fitting TRBD2. V was pared by 5 bases and J by 5 bases, with 10 bases of the junction left unmatched. Germline-derived CDR1 and CDR2 are SEHNR and FQNEAQ (reference sequence). This CDR3 has 15 residues. The CDR3 bases that were read are TGTGCCAGCAGCCCACTAGCGAGCACTGGAGATACG. Translating gives CASSPLASTGDT. The entire CDR3 is CASSPLASTGDTQYF.

This clone was seen a few times. The read ends 3 residues shy of where the CDR3 ends; the end is completed using the germline J gene. The chain couples TRBV18 to TRBJ2-3, with 10 nucleotides matching TRBD2. V lost 4 bases and J lost 4; bases outside the gene matches: 11. The V gene's germline CDR1 is KGHSH and CDR2 LQKENI. The CDR3 has 17 residues. The CDR3 is CASSQSGLLAGADTQYF. The DNA read from the CDR3 is TGTGCCAGCTCACAAAGTGGCCTGCTAGCGGGAGCAGATACG.

This clone was seen repeatedly, ten times or more. The read finishes 3 residues shy of the CDR3 end, and the germline J gene is used to complete it. This chain connects TRBV6-2 or TRBV6-3 to TRBJ2-1; D is perhaps TRBD2 (6 bases). The CDR3 length is 16 residues. Germline V CDR1 and CDR2: MNHEY, SVGEGT. V was cut by 2 bases and J by 8 bases, with 19 bases left in between. CDR3 bases read: TGTGCCAGCAGTTACACGGGACTCCCCCCATTCTATGAG. It codes for CASSYTGLPPFYE. The CDR3 reads in full as CASSYTGLPPFYEQFF.

The table lists this clone with a few counts. The read terminates 3 residues before the CDR3 end, so the remaining end is supplied by the germline J gene. V usage is TRBV5-8 and J usage is TRBJ2-5, with TRBD1 identical over 12 bases. V dropped 3 bases and J dropped 4; count of bases not matched to a gene: 4. Germline V gene data show CDR1 as SGHTS and CDR2 as YDEGEE. The CDR3 runs 15 residues. CDR3 DNA (partial): TGTGCCAGCAGCTACGGGACAGGGGGCCGAGAGACC. Its translation: CASSYGTGGRET. The whole CDR3 reads CASSYGTGGRETQYF.

This clone was counted ten times or more. CDR3 in amino acids: CASSQDQGSATDTQYF. The DNA read from the CDR3 is TGCGCCAGCAGCCAAGACCAGGGGAGCGCAACAGATACG. The chain combines TRBV4-1 with TRBJ2-3; D is possibly TRBD1 (6 bases). The CDR3 end lies 3 residues beyond the end of the read and is filled in from the germline J gene. Looked up from germline, CDR1 is MGHRA and CDR2 is YSYEKL. The V end lost 0 bases, the J end lost 3 bases, and 13 bases lay between the germline ends. The length of the CDR3 is 16 residues.

The table lists this clone with many counts. The observed sequence ends 3 residues before the CDR3 terminus, with the missing tail filled in from the germline J gene. The genes are TRBV29-1 and TRBJ2-1, with no clear D. This CDR3 has 16 residues. V was pared by 4 bases and J by 7 bases, with 23 bases between. In germline, CDR1 is SQVTM, CDR2 ANQGSEA. The CDR3 bases that were read are TGCAGCGTTGTTCCGAGTGGGCAGACGGTGTGGAATGAG. This sequence encodes CSVVPSGQTVWNE. The entire CDR3 protein is CSVVPSGQTVWNEQFF.

This clone was seen more than once but under ten times. Read data end 3 residues before the CDR3 end; the end is taken from the germline J gene. The V and J genes are TRBV2 and TRBJ2-3; 7 bases are a match to TRBD2. CDR3 length: 17 residues. The V gene's germline CDR1 is SNHLY and CDR2 FYNNEI. The trim removed 7 bases at V and 3 bases at J, leaving 16 bases unmatched. The chain's CDR3 is CASTSDVRELGTDTQYF. The CDR3 bases that were read are TGTGCCAGCACTTCGGACGTGCGGGAGCTGGGGACAGATACG.

On this clone: A much larger clone lies a single base off, so this may be a read error. The read terminates 3 residues ahead of where the CDR3 ends, so the germline J gene completes it. This rearrangement joins TRBV19 to TRBJ2-1; tentative D call: TRBD1 (5 bases). Trimming cost V 5 bases and J 7 bases, with 18 bases left between them. Germline V gives CDR1 LNHDA, CDR2 SQIVND (reference sequence). The CDR3 covers 15 residues. The DNA read from the CDR3 is TGTGCCAGTAGTCCCCCAGAAAGGGCAGGGAATGAG. Encoded protein: CASSPPERAGNE. In full, the CDR3 is CASSPPERAGNEQFF.

This clone has at least ten counts. The CDR3 goes on 3 residues after the read ends, and that part is filled in from the germline J gene. The chain links TRBV10-3 to TRBJ1-2; 11 nucleotides match TRBD1. Germline V gene lookup returns CDR1 ENHRY and CDR2 SYGVKD. This CDR3 spans 12 amino acids. The sequenced part of the CDR3 DNA is TGTGCCATCAGCGGACAGGGGGCAGGC. Amino acids: CAISGQGAG. The full CDR3 reads CAISGQGAGYTF.

This clone occurred many times. The CDR3 end is not reached by the read, which stops 3 residues before it; the germline J gene fills it in. V usage is TRBV12-3 or TRBV12-4 and J usage is TRBJ1-5; D perhaps matches TRBD1 (6 bases). The CDR3 contains 15 residues. The V end lost 0 bases, the J end lost 6 bases, and 12 bases lay between the germline ends. This CDR3 is CASSLAEGVAQPQHF. CDR3 DNA (partial): TGTGCCAGCAGTTTAGCGGAGGGGGTAGCTCAGCCC.

This clone has a count of ten or more. Here the CDR3 reads CASSQGEQREMDTQYF. The CDR3 bases that were read are TGTGCCAGCAGCCAAGGTGAGCAGCGGGAGATGGATACG. This rearrangement joins TRBV4-2 to TRBJ2-3, with 8 bases identical to TRBD2. The CDR3 is cut off 3 residues early in the read; its end comes from the germline J gene. The CDR3 has 16 amino acids. V shed 1 base, J shed 6 bases, and the junction held 9 bases outside the gene matches. Germline V gene data show CDR1 as LGHNA and CDR2 as YNFKEQ.

This clone occurred many times. The CDR3 is cut off 3 residues early in the read; its end comes from the germline J gene. The chain links TRBV20-1 to TRBJ2-5; D unresolved. V was clipped by 6 bases and J by 0 bases, with 20 bases between them. The CDR3 has 16 amino acids. Germline V lookup: CDR1 DFQATT, CDR2 SNEGSKA (reference sequence). Partial CDR3 DNA: TGCAGTGCCAGAAACCGCGGCGGCCCGTACCAAGAGACC. The encoded protein is CSARNRGGPYQET. The CDR3 reads in full as CSARNRGGPYQETQYF.

This clone has at least ten counts. The CDR3 end lies 3 residues beyond the end of the read and is filled in from the germline J gene. The chain joins TRBV20-1 to TRBJ1-1, with a possible D match to TRBD1 (6 bases). The V gene lost 3 bases and the J gene lost 5 bases, with 13 bases spanning the gap. This CDR3 spans 13 amino acids. In germline, CDR1 is DFQATT, CDR2 SNEGSKA (reference sequence). CDR3 amino acids: CSASRTESTEAFF. The sequenced part of the CDR3 DNA is TGCAGTGCTAGCAGGACAGAGTCGACTGAA.

Ten or more counts support this clone. The CDR3 end falls 3 residues outside the read, so it is completed with the germline J gene. The chain carries TRBV20-1 and TRBJ2-3; TRBD2 might be the D (6 bases). Trimming took 4 bases from V and 2 from J, leaving 25 bases between them. The CDR3 loop spans 18 amino acids. Germline values: CDR1 DFQATT, CDR2 SNEGSKA (reference sequence). The sequenced part of the CDR3 DNA is TGCAGTGCTACCCACGCTCTGAACGAGGGACTTTCCACAGATACG. Its protein product is CSATHALNEGLSTDT. The whole CDR3 is CSATHALNEGLSTDTQYF.

This clone has just a few counts. The read is 3 residues too short to cover the CDR3 end, so that end is filled in from the germline J gene. The chain employs TRBV6-4 and TRBJ2-1, with 7 bases that match TRBD2. The CDR3 runs to 16 residues. J gave up 3 bases and V 0 bases, and 5 bases lay outside the gene matches. Germline V gene sequence: CDR1 MRHNA, CDR2 SNTAGT. The CDR3 loop is CASSDSGLDLYNEQFF. The DNA read from the CDR3 is TGTGCCAGCAGTGACTCAGGACTAGATCTCTACAATGAG.

This clone was observed a handful of times. The read comes to an end 3 residues before the CDR3 does, leaving the germline J gene to fill in the end. The rearrangement links TRBV7-9 to TRBJ1-5; D is ambiguous. CDR1 SEHNR and CDR2 FQNEAQ come from the germline V gene (reference sequence). V shed 3 bases and J shed 3 bases, with 6 bases lying between them. The CDR3 loop spans 13 amino acids. CDR3: CASSLQDNQPQHF. The part of the CDR3 DNA that was read is TGTGCCAGCAGCTTGCAGGACAATCAGCCC.

Ten or more counts support this clone. The read gets to within 3 residues of the CDR3 end, and the germline J gene fills in the rest. The V and J genes are TRBV6-1 and TRBJ2-2; 9 nucleotides agree with TRBD1. Germline-derived CDR1 and CDR2 are MNHNS and SASEGT. The CDR3 runs 16 residues. The V gene end was trimmed by 6 bases and the J gene end by 3 bases; junction bases not matched to a gene: 8. The DNA read from the CDR3 is TGTGCCAGCAGGGAACAGGGGGCCATTCACACCGGGGAG. Translation gives CASREQGAIHTGE. The complete CDR3 sequence is CASREQGAIHTGELFF.

This clone was picked up many times. The read falls 3 residues short of the CDR3 end, and the missing part is taken from the germline J gene. The chain employs TRBV7-6 and TRBJ2-7; a weak D match, TRBD1 (6 bases). This CDR3 comprises 15 residues. Trimming removed 5 bases at V and 2 bases at J, with 16 bases between. The germline V gene encodes CDR1 SGHVS and CDR2 FNYEAQ. CDR3 sequence reads: CASSKGGADPYEQYF. CDR3 bases read: TGTGCCAGCAGCAAAGGGGGAGCGGACCCCTACGAG.

The sample holds a few counts of this clone. The read finishes 3 residues shy of the CDR3 end, and the germline J gene is used to complete it. V and J are TRBV20-1 and TRBJ2-5, with TRBD2 matching over 8 bases. Losses at the gene ends were 3 bases for V and 5 bases for J; bases not matched to a gene: 20. CDR3 length: 18 residues. Per germline, CDR1 DFQATT and CDR2 SNEGSKA (reference sequence). The CDR3 reads CSASTSGTSYGGVETQYF. Incomplete CDR3 DNA: TGCAGTGCTAGTACTTCCGGGACTAGTTACGGCGGGGTGGAGACC.

In this sample, this clone turned up many times. Other DNA sequences in the sample encode the same CDR3. CDR3 DNA (partial): TGCAGTGCTGGAACAGGGATCTATGGC. Amino acids: CSAGTGIYG. Given in full, the CDR3 is CSAGTGIYGYTF. The chain links TRBV20-1 to TRBJ1-2; perhaps TRBD1 as D (6 bases). The read gets to within 3 residues of the CDR3 end, and the germline J gene fills in the rest. The CDR3 has 12 amino acids. Trimming stripped 5 bases from V and 4 bases from J, with 11 bases between. CDR1 and CDR2 (germline): DFQATT, SNEGSKA (reference sequence).

This clone was counted ten times or more. The read is 3 residues too short to cover the CDR3 end, so that end is filled in from the germline J gene. V gene TRBV18 combines with J gene TRBJ2-3; D is unclear. This CDR3 is 14 amino acids long. Germline assignment: CDR1 KGHSH and CDR2 LQKENI. V was cut by 6 bases and J by 0 bases, with 10 bases left in between. CDR3 sequence: CASSLSSSTDTQYF. CDR3 DNA (partial): TGTGCCAGCTCGCTTAGTTCTAGCACAGATACG.

Regarding this clone: The observed sequence ends 3 residues before the CDR3 terminus, with the missing tail filled in from the germline J gene. The chain combines TRBV19 with TRBJ1-2, with 8 bases identical to TRBD1. The CDR3 contains 15 residues. The V segment lost 3 bases and the J segment 6 bases; nucleotides outside the gene matches: 9. CDR1 and CDR2 from the germline V gene are LNHDA and SQIVND (reference sequence). Here the CDR3 reads CASSIGQGRVHGYTF. The sequenced CDR3 bases are TGTGCCAGTAGTATCGGACAGGGTAGGGTTCATGGC.